Below are 2 T cell receptor beta chains sequenced from a single sample in a study of blood T cell repertoires in COVID-19. The assay was immunoSEQ multiplex PCR, and TCRdb's table has in-frame clones only and misses some. Counted here are some 14,000 clones, about 83% occurring once; the ten biggest clones make up roughly 32%. Specimen: peripheral blood. All receptors come from a man aged 50 or older with active COVID-19.

This chain uses TRBV7-2 with TRBJ2-1; 14 bases align to TRBD2. CDR1 is SGHTA and CDR2 is FQGNSA in the germline V gene. The CDR3 sequence is 16 residues long. V was pared by 5 bases and J by 6 bases, with 6 bases of the junction left unmatched. The CDR3 region is CASSPQTSGRANEQFF. Written as DNA, the CDR3 is TGTGCCAGCAGCCCGCAGACTAGCGGGAGGGCCAATGAGCAGTTCTTC.

This chain joins TRBV2 and TRBJ2-4; D may be TRBD2 (6 bases). CDR3 length: 13 amino acids. The V and J ends lost 7 bases and 6 bases respectively, with 13 bases between them. Germline V gives CDR1 SNHLY, CDR2 FYNNEI. CDR3 sequence reads: CASIGGLGNIQYF. The CDR3 DNA reads TGTGCCAGCATTGGAGGGCTGGGAAACATTCAGTACTTC.